What follows are 28 T cell receptor beta chains derived from one specimen sequenced in a study of T cells in Graves' hyperthyroidism and ophthalmopathy. Amplified TCR beta CDR3 regions derived from RNA transcripts. HTBI primers were employed in a first-round RT-PCR of the TCR CDR3. Each CDR3 protein is one row after TCRdb ran MiXCR on the multiplex PCR reads. Of around 610,000 distinct CDR3 sequences detected, roughly 14% appear once; the ten largest clones hold around 4%. The sequencing sample was made of blood. Source of these receptors: a woman aged 40 to 49 with Graves' ophthalmopathy.

This clonotype has at least ten counts. One junction end disagrees with the germline gene, perhaps due to a read error. This chain joins TRBV4-3 and TRBJ1-1; weak D call: TRBD1 (6 bases). CDR3 length: 14 residues. Per germline, CDR1 LGHNA and CDR2 YSLEER. The chain's CDR3 is CASSQEGGNTEAFF. The CDR3 coding sequence is TGTGCCAGCAGCCAAGAAGGGGGGAACACTGAAGCTTTCTTT.

This clonotype came up many times. This chain joins TRBV19 and TRBJ1-1, with 11 bases identical to TRBD1. CDR1 is LNHDA, CDR2 SQIVND, per germline (reference sequence). The CDR3 loop spans 15 amino acids. V lost 6 bases and J lost 3; bases outside the gene matches: 6. The CDR3 DNA is TGTGCCAGTAGCCGGACAGGGGGCGTGGACACTGAAGCTTTCTTT. Residues: CASSRTGGVDTEAFF.

This clonotype came up a few times. The rearrangement links TRBV18 to TRBJ1-5; D gene unclear. Trimming pared 3 bases from V and 6 bases from J, leaving 12 bases between. Germline-derived CDR1 and CDR2 are KGHSH and LQKENI. This CDR3 contains 14 residues. CDR3 nucleotide sequence: TGTGCCAGCTCACCTATAGGGAGGGCTCAGCCCCAGCATTTT. This encodes CASSPIGRAQPQHF. Full variable domain (remainder filled in from reference TRBV18 and TRBJ1-5): NAGVMQNPRHLVRRRGQEARLRCSPMKGHSHVYWYRQLPEEGLKFMVYLQKENIIDESGMPKERFSAEFPKEGPSILRIQQVVRGDSAAYFCASSPIGRAQPQHFGDGTRLSIL.

This clonotype was observed many times. V is TRBV20-1 and J is TRBJ2-2, with TRBD2 identical over 11 bases. The V segment lost 3 bases and the J segment 10 bases; nucleotides outside the gene matches: 7. CDR1 and CDR2 from the germline V gene are DFQATT and SNEGSKA (reference sequence). The length of the CDR3 is 14 residues. CDR3 region: CSASLAGGFEELFF. Here the CDR3 DNA reads TGCAGTGCTAGTCTAGCGGGAGGCTTTGAGGAGCTGTTTTTT.

This clonotype came up many times. The chain recombines TRBV12-3 or TRBV12-4 with TRBJ1-5; D remains unclear. The CDR3 consists of 12 residues. The ends were cut back, 2 bases at V and 6 bases at J, with 5 bases in the middle. The CDR3 DNA is TGTGCCAGCAGTTTAAGTGGTCAGCCCCAGCATTTT. Protein product: CASSLSGQPQHF.

This clonotype appeared many times. As DNA, the CDR3 is TGCAGCGCGAAGGGCGGGAAAGAGACCCAGTACTTC. This gives the protein CSAKGGKETQYF. The chain has TRBV29-1 and TRBJ2-5, with D perhaps TRBD2 (6 bases). Germline V gives CDR1 SQVTM, CDR2 ANQGSEA. The V and J ends lost 7 bases and 3 bases respectively, with 12 bases between them. There are 12 residues in the CDR3.

This clonotype was observed many times. CDR3 residues: CASSGVAGVYEQYF. Written as DNA, the CDR3 is TGCGCCAGCAGCGGCGTAGCGGGAGTATACGAGCAGTACTTC. The chain is built from TRBV5-1 and TRBJ2-7; TRBD2 matches at 9 bases. The CDR3 totals 14 residues. The junction had 6 bases not matched to a gene; V was cut back by 4 bases and J by 4 bases. Germline CDR1 reads SGHRS; CDR2 reads YFSETQ.

This clonotype was detected only a few times. V and J are TRBV4-2 and TRBJ1-6; D gene uncertain. The germline gives CDR1 LGHNA, CDR2 YNFKEQ. V lost 0 bases, J lost 12 bases, and 6 bases lay in between. CDR3 length: 12 amino acids. This CDR3 reads CASSQDDGPLHF. The DNA for the CDR3 is TGTGCCAGCAGCCAAGACGACGGACCCCTCCACTTT.

This chain uses TRBV12-3 or TRBV12-4 with TRBJ2-7; 7 positions match TRBD1. CDR3 length: 12 residues. Losses at the gene ends were 10 bases for V and 5 bases for J; bases not matched to a gene: 8. The CDR3, as DNA: TGTGCCACCTCCAGGGACAGTAACGAGCAGTACTTC. It codes for CATSRDSNEQYF.

This clonotype appeared many times. The chain employs TRBV20-1 and TRBJ2-3, with D perhaps matching TRBD2 (6 bases). Germline V gene data show CDR1 as DFQATT and CDR2 as SNEGSKA (reference sequence). Trimming pared 6 bases from V and 6 bases from J, leaving 25 bases between. This CDR3 region has 16 residues. The chain's CDR3 is CSAAPLQGLPVDTQYF. In nucleotides, the CDR3 is TGCAGTGCGGCCCCATTGCAGGGACTCCCTGTGGATACGCAGTATTTT.

The chain combines TRBV7-9 with TRBJ1-1; no firm D call. This CDR3 is built from 15 residues. Between the trimmed V and J ends, which lost 1 base and 7 bases, there was a span of 16 bases. Germline V gene lookup returns CDR1 SEHNR and CDR2 FQNEAQ (reference sequence). The CDR3 is CASSLVLPGGNEAFF. CDR3 DNA: TGTGCCAGCAGCTTAGTGCTCCCAGGAGGCAATGAAGCTTTCTTT.

This clonotype came up many times. This chain connects TRBV25-1 to TRBJ2-5, with 7 bases lining up with TRBD2. Germline assignment: CDR1 MGHDK and CDR2 SYGVNS. The CDR3 is 13 residues long. Germline trimming cut 2 bases from V and 3 bases from J; bases unmatched to any gene: 0. The CDR3 DNA sequence: TGTGCCAGCAGTGAACTAGCGGAAGAGACCCAGTACTTC. It specifies CASSELAEETQYF. Supplemented by reference TRBV25-1 and TRBJ2-5, the full variable domain reads EADIYQTPRYLVIGTGKKITLECSQTMGHDKMYWYQQDPGMELHLIHYSYGVNSTEKGDLSSESTVSRIRTEHFPLTLESARPSHTSQYLCASSELAEETQYFGPGTRLLVL.

This clonotype occurred many times. The rearrangement links TRBV7-9 to TRBJ1-2; D gene unclear. Germline V gives CDR1 SEHNR, CDR2 FQNEAQ (reference sequence). This CDR3 contains 13 residues. Between the trimmed V and J ends, which lost 7 bases and 3 bases, there was a span of 12 bases. Written as DNA, the CDR3 is TGTGCCAGCATCGGCTTGGACTACTATGGCTACACCTTC. Its protein product is CASIGLDYYGYTF. The whole variable domain, remainder taken from reference TRBV7-9 and TRBJ1-2, is DTGVSQNPRHKITKRGQNVTFRCDPISEHNRLYWYRQTLGQGPEFLTYFQNEAQLEKSRLLSDRFSAERPKGSFSTLEIQRTEQGDSAMYLCASIGLDYYGYTFGSGTRLTVV.

This clonotype was seen many times. As DNA, the CDR3 is TGCAGTGCTAGAGACCCAATGGAAGGGACCAAAAACATTCAGTACTTC. Translating gives CSARDPMEGTKNIQYF. This sequence joins TRBV20-1 and TRBJ2-4, with D unclear. The CDR3 is made up of 16 amino acids. V was trimmed by 0 bases and J by 2 bases, leaving 14 bases between them. Germline V gene sequence: CDR1 DFQATT, CDR2 SNEGSKA (reference sequence).

V and J are TRBV5-6 and TRBJ2-7, with TRBD1 identical over 7 bases. The CDR3 contains 15 residues. From germline, CDR1 is SGHDT and CDR2 YYEEEE. V dropped 4 bases and J dropped 5; count of bases not matched to a gene: 12. The chain's CDR3 is CASSPPSTGLDEQYF. In DNA form, the CDR3 reads TGTGCCAGCAGCCCCCCATCGACAGGGTTGGACGAGCAGTACTTC.

At least ten counts were recorded for this clonotype. The J gene is TRBJ1-1, the V gene TRBV12-3 or TRBV12-4; D remains ambiguous. Trimming shortened V by 2 bases and J by 4 bases, and 11 bases separated the two germline ends. The CDR3 length is 14 residues. This CDR3 reads CASSLPGSSTEAFF. The CDR3 DNA sequence: TGTGCCAGCAGTTTACCGGGCTCGAGCACTGAAGCTTTCTTT.

This clonotype was detected many times. V usage is TRBV28 and J usage is TRBJ2-7; D is undetermined. The CDR3 has 15 residues. V shed 2 bases and J shed 2 bases, with 13 bases lying between them. Germline assignment: CDR1 MDHEN and CDR2 SYDVKM. In DNA form, the CDR3 reads TGTGCCAGCAGTTTAAGTGGGTCTCATGCCTACGAGCAGTACTTC. It specifies CASSLSGSHAYEQYF.

This clonotype was found once. A single base separates this from a much larger clone, so it may be a read error. J is TRBJ2-7 and V is TRBV10-3; weak D call: TRBD1 (5 bases). In germline, CDR1 is ENHRY, CDR2 SYGVKD. The length of the CDR3 is 14 residues. The CDR3: CTISEPTAGYEQYF. The CDR3 nucleotides are TGTACCATCAGTGAGCCGACGGCAGGGTACGAGCAGTACTTC.

The table lists this clonotype with many counts. V and J are TRBV6-1 and TRBJ2-7; no firm D call. V lost 5 bases, J lost 4 bases, and 9 bases lay in between. Per the germline V gene, CDR1 is MNHNS and CDR2 is SASEGT. The CDR3 spans 12 residues. The CDR3 coding sequence is TGTGCCAGCAGTCAACAGAATTACGAGCAGTACTTC. It specifies CASSQQNYEQYF.

The V gene is TRBV28, the J gene TRBJ2-6, with no clear D. This CDR3 spans 14 amino acids. V shed 11 bases and J shed 2 bases, with 13 bases lying between them. Germline V lookup: CDR1 MDHEN, CDR2 SYDVKM. CDR3 region: CAGSEATGANVLTF. CDR3 coding DNA: TGTGCCGGATCTGAGGCTACTGGGGCCAACGTCCTGACTTTC.

Many counts were recorded for this clonotype. The chain employs TRBV12-3 or TRBV12-4 and TRBJ2-2, with a tentative D call TRBD2 (6 bases). The V end lost 6 bases, the J end lost 5 bases, and 16 bases lay between the germline ends. The CDR3 is 15 amino acids. The CDR3 DNA sequence: TGTGCCAGCAGCCCGGGTCCGGGGAGGACCGGGGAGCTGTTTTTT. Translation: CASSPGPGRTGELFF.

This clonotype was recorded at least ten times. The rearrangement links TRBV28 to TRBJ1-5; D gene uncertain. The CDR3 runs to 15 residues. Germline CDR1 is MDHEN and CDR2 is SYDVKM. Trimming removed 4 bases from V and 6 bases from J, with 16 bases in between. This CDR3 reads CASSSYPGSAQPQHF. The DNA for the CDR3 is TGTGCCAGCAGTTCTTACCCGGGTTCGGCTCAGCCCCAGCATTTT.

This clonotype was seen repeatedly, ten times or more. This chain uses TRBV6-1 with TRBJ2-7, with D perhaps TRBD2 (6 bases). Trimming removed 4 bases from V and 0 bases from J, with 16 bases in between. CDR3 size: 16 residues. Per the germline V gene, CDR1 is MNHNS and CDR2 is SASEGT. The CDR3 loop is CASSGTVSGSSYEQYF. The CDR3 DNA follows: TGTGCCAGCAGTGGGACGGTTAGCGGAAGCTCCTACGAGCAGTACTTC.

This chain uses TRBV6-1 with TRBJ2-7; no clear D. The CDR3 is made up of 13 amino acids. V was shortened by 0 bases and J by 4 bases, with 7 bases between the two germline ends. Germline CDR1 MNHNS, CDR2 SASEGT. The CDR3 nucleotides are TGTGCCAGCAGTGAAGCGCTTCAATACGAGCAGTACTTC. Residues: CASSEALQYEQYF.

The chain joins TRBV20-1 to TRBJ1-2, with 9 bases aligning to TRBD1. Per the germline V gene, CDR1 is DFQATT and CDR2 is SNEGSKA (reference sequence). With V trimmed by 6 bases and J by 8 bases, 13 bases remained unmatched. CDR3 length: 14 amino acids. Here the CDR3 reads CSAILRGQGTGYTF. The CDR3 DNA follows: TGCAGTGCCATCCTTCGCGGACAGGGGACCGGCTACACCTTC.

The chain uses TRBV4-3 and TRBJ2-7; D unresolved. The CDR3 length is 15 residues. Germline V gene sequence: CDR1 LGHNA, CDR2 YSLEER. Trimming shortened V by 0 bases and J by 2 bases, and 11 bases separated the two germline ends. Written as DNA, the CDR3 is TGCGCCAGCAGCCAAGAACCGGGTTCGACCTACGAGCAGTACTTC. This translates into CASSQEPGSTYEQYF.

The V gene is TRBV5-1, the J gene TRBJ2-7; D is possibly TRBD1 (6 bases). The CDR3 is 13 amino acids. The germline gives CDR1 SGHRS, CDR2 YFSETQ. V was cut by 4 bases and J by 6 bases, with 14 bases left in between. The CDR3 is CASSGNRESEQYF. The CDR3 nucleotides read TGCGCCAGCAGCGGGAACAGGGAGAGCGAGCAGTACTTC.

The chain carries TRBV3-1 and TRBJ2-2, with 14 bases lining up with TRBD2. With 4 bases clipped from V and 6 bases from J, the junction kept 16 bases outside the gene matches. The CDR3 covers 20 residues. Per germline, CDR1 LGHDT and CDR2 YNNKEL (reference sequence). The CDR3: CASSPPGLAGAYHQAGELFF. The CDR3 DNA sequence: TGTGCCAGCAGCCCGCCGGGACTAGCGGGAGCATACCACCAGGCCGGGGAGCTGTTTTTT.